The T cell receptor (beta chain) described here comes from a study of blood T cell repertoires in COVID-19. Study overall: The study drew acute and convalescent COVID-19 samples from the United States, Italy and Spain. T cells, B-cell-depleted T cells, or PBMCs provided the cDNA or gDNA that served as material.

Per the study methods: From reference gene primer amplification, estimates of nucleated cell counts were derived. Only in-frame clones appear in the TCRdb table, and some are missing; sequencing was by immunoSEQ multiplex PCR. Clone size and the V and J calls come from that table; the DNA yielded D and trimming. The profile shows some 150,000 clones, roughly 84% of them singletons. This CDR3 has 15 residues. From germline, CDR1 is SEHNR and CDR2 FQNEAQ (reference sequence). With 4 bases removed from V and 3 bases from J, the gap between germline ends came to 15 bases. This clonotype originated in a man aged 40-55 years with acute or convalescent COVID-19. Sequenced sample: peripheral blood. This sequence joins TRBV7-9 and TRBJ1-2; D call uncertain. The chain's CDR3 is CASSSSTEYYYGYTF. The DNA of the CDR3 is TGTGCCAGCAGCTCATCTACAGAGTACTACTATGGCTACACCTTC.